This TCR beta chain was documented in a study of post-analysis software for immune sequencing data. Study as a whole: The disease courses covered relapsing-remitting, secondary progressive and progressive-relapsing multiple sclerosis. Findings and limits, study-wide: The study found TRBV5-6, TRBV5-1 and TRBV20-1 among five or six TRBV segments more frequent in patients than controls. Pronounced co-clustering by F measure was evident among identically batched samples. Among multiple sclerosis patients, normalized Chao1 diversity was significantly below that of controls.

On this clonotype: The antigen remains undetermined.

The ends lost 6 bases at V and 5 bases at J; junction bases unmatched: 6. This CDR3 has 14 residues. CDR1 is DFQATT, CDR2 SNEGSKA, per germline (reference sequence). Unique-molecular-identifier-tagged TCR beta cDNA libraries were used. TCRdb independently ran MiXCR on the PCR reads; one entry per CDR3 protein. The sample has about 430,000 distinct CDR3 sequences; roughly 40% are singletons. V is TRBV20-1 and J is TRBJ2-2, with TRBD1 matching over 10 bases. Sequencing input: blood. The receptor's source is a girl between 2 and 10 years old with multiple sclerosis. The CDR3 reads CSASDRGRTGELFF. For the CDR3, the DNA is TGCAGTGCAAGTGACAGGGGGCGGACCGGGGAGCTGTTTTTT.